One T cell receptor beta chain is described in this entry. This entry is derived from a study of blood T cell repertoires in COVID-19. Whole-study context: T cells, B-cell-depleted T cells, or PBMCs supplied cDNA or gDNA.

Germline V gene lookup returns CDR1 LGHNA and CDR2 YSLEER. V gave up 4 bases and J gave up 4 bases, with 17 bases separating them. This CDR3 has 15 amino acids. Libraries were prepared by immunoSEQ multiplex PCR; TCRdb keeps only in-frame clonotypes and omits some of them. The profile shows about 50,000 clones, around 84% of them singletons. This rearrangement joins TRBV4-3 to TRBJ2-7, with D possibly TRBD2 on 7 matching bases. This receptor was taken from a man older than 75 with active COVID-19. Specimen: peripheral blood. The CDR3 DNA follows: TGCGCCAGCAGCCCACAGGGACTACCTGAATACGAGCAGTACTTC. This gives the protein CASSPQGLPEYEQYF.